The rows below give T cell receptor beta chains drawn from one sample of a study of blood T cell repertoires in COVID-19. Clones were read by immunoSEQ multiplex PCR, and TCRdb kept only the in-frame ones, dropping some. The sample lists about 270,000 clones; around 86% were seen once. Sequenced sample: peripheral blood. These receptors originate from an older woman with active or convalescent COVID-19. The CDR3 runs from the conserved cysteine through the conserved F or W. The order of the fields is J gene, D gene, V gene, clone size, CDR3 DNA, CDR3 protein. The D gene is left open where the match is weak. Clone size is shown for a subset of rows, as once, few, many or a class of expanded clone.

>TRBJ2-3|.|TRBV12-5|.
TGTGCTAGTGGTTTGGGAACAAGCGGTCGGGACTCCTATACGCAGTATTTT
CASGLGTSGRDSYTQYF
>TRBJ2-7|.|TRBV10-3|.
TGTGCCATCAGTGACGCAGCCGGGACACAGGCTTACGAGCAGTACTTC
CAISDAAGTQAYEQYF
>TRBJ1-2|.|TRBV4-3|.
TGCGCCAGCAGCCAAGTTGTCAGGAACTATGGCTACACCTTC
CASSQVVRNYGYTF
>TRBJ2-1|TRBD2|TRBV7-9|.
TGTGCCAGCAGCCCTAGACCGCTAGCGGGGGGGAACAATGAGCAGTTCTTC
CASSPRPLAGGNNEQFF
>TRBJ2-5|.|TRBV25-1|few
TGTGCCAGCAGTGAATTTGGCTCCAACCTGGAGGACCAAGAGACCCAGTACTTC
CASSEFGSNLEDQETQYF
>TRBJ1-2|TRBD1|TRBV19|.
TGTGCCAGTACCATCAGGGGGCCCTCTAACTATGGCTACACCTTC
CASTIRGPSNYGYTF
>TRBJ2-5|TRBD2|TRBV7-9|.
TGTGCCAGCAGCTTAGGTAGAGCGGGGGGAAACCAAGAGACCCAGTACTTC
CASSLGRAGGNQETQYF
>TRBJ1-5|.|TRBV7-9|.
TGTGCCAGCGGAAACCAGGGTTCGAGGCAGCCCCAGCATTTT
CASGNQGSRQPQHF
>TRBJ1-6|.|TRBV7-2|.
TGTGCCAGCAGCCCCCGGGTCAATTCACCCCTCCACTTT
CASSPRVNSPLHF
>TRBJ2-6|.|TRBV10-3|.
TGTGCCATCCAGGGGGGCTTGGGTGGGGCCAACGTCCTGACTTTC
CAIQGGLGGANVLTF
>TRBJ1-4|.|TRBV5-6|.
TGTGCCAGCAGCCAGAGGTTGGGGGGGAATAATGAAAAACTGTTTTTT
CASSQRLGGNNEKLFF
>TRBJ2-3|TRBD2|TRBV5-1|.
TGCGCCAGCAGCTTGAGCGGGGGGGCCTCCACAGATACGCAGTATTTT
CASSLSGGASTDTQYF
>TRBJ1-2|TRBD1|TRBV10-2|.
TGCGCCAGCAGTGAGTGGACAGGGCCTAACTATGGCTACACCTTC
CASSEWTGPNYGYTF
>TRBJ2-7|TRBD1|TRBV27|few
TGTGCCAGCAGTACATGGACAGGGCGCGAGCAGTACTTC
CASSTWTGREQYF
>TRBJ1-3|.|TRBV6-5|few
TGTGCCAGCAGTTTTAGCTCTGGAAACACCATATATTTT
CASSFSSGNTIYF
>TRBJ1-2|TRBD1|TRBV7-9|.
TGTGCCAGCAGCCCCCCCGGGACAGGGGGCGATGGCTACACCTTC
CASSPPGTGGDGYTF
>TRBJ2-2|TRBD1|TRBV5-1|.
TGCGCCAGCGGCCGGGACAGGGGGTTCGAATCCGGGGAGCTGTTTTTT
CASGRDRGFESGELFF
>TRBJ1-1|TRBD1|TRBV5-1|.
TGCGCCAGCAGCATCGGACAGGTCCTAGGTGAAGCTTTCTTT
CASSIGQVLGEAFF
>TRBJ1-2|.|TRBV19|.
TGTGCCAGTAGTCTCGACTTAGACAGGTATAATGGCTACACCTTC
CASSLDLDRYNGYTF
>TRBJ1-2|.|TRBV7-9|.
TGTGCCAGCAGCGCACAGGGTAACTATGGCTACACCTTC
CASSAQGNYGYTF
>TRBJ1-2|.|TRBV5-5|.
TGTGCCAGCAGCTTGTTGGACAGCTTGAATCTACCTGTCGGCTACACCTTC
CASSLLDSLNLPVGYTF
>TRBJ1-1|.|TRBV5-6|.
TGTGCCAGCAGCTTCAATCTTGACAGGCTGGAAGCTTTCTTT
CASSFNLDRLEAFF
>TRBJ2-1|TRBD2|TRBV15|few
TGTGCCACCAGGTCACAAGGGTTAAGCGGGGGACTCTACAATGAGCAGTTCTTC
CATRSQGLSGGLYNEQFF
>TRBJ2-6|.|TRBV5-4|.
TGTGCCAGCAGCTTGGCCGGCTCTGGGGCCAACGTCCTGACTTTC
CASSLAGSGANVLTF
>TRBJ2-7|.|TRBV29-1|.
TGCAGCGTTGAAGATAACACCGGGACTCCCCTGGCGGCGCAGTACTTC
CSVEDNTGTPLAAQYF
>TRBJ2-5|.|TRBV28|.
TGTGCCAGCAGTTTCCCCTGGGGGACTGGGGAGACCCAGTACTTC
CASSFPWGTGETQYF
>TRBJ1-3|TRBD1|TRBV4-3|.
TGCGCCAGCAGCCAGACAGGGGGAACTGGAAACACCATATATTTT
CASSQTGGTGNTIYF
>TRBJ2-7|TRBD1|TRBV6-5|once
TGTGCCAGCACTCCCGGGACAGGGGGCCACGAGCAGTACTTC
CASTPGTGGHEQYF
>TRBJ2-2|.|TRBV19|.
TGTGCCAGTAGTATACCCGGGTCAGACACCGGGGAGCTGTTTTTT
CASSIPGSDTGELFF
>TRBJ1-1|TRBD1|TRBV15|.
TGTGCCACCAGCAGAGGAGGTGGACAGGGGAACACTGAAGCTTTCTTT
CATSRGGGQGNTEAFF
>TRBJ1-1|TRBD1|TRBV7-6|.
TGTGCCAGCAGCTTAGTTGGGACAGGGGGCTGGAAAGGAGGTGAAGCTTTCTTT
CASSLVGTGGWKGGEAFF
>TRBJ1-2|TRBD1|TRBV7-6|few
TGTGCCAGCAGCTTAGCGGGGGATCTAGGACAGGGCCGGGGCTACACCTTC
CASSLAGDLGQGRGYTF
>TRBJ1-2|.|TRBV15|.
TGTGCCACCAGCAGCCAAAGAGATATACCCCGGGAGGGCTACACCTTC
CATSSQRDIPREGYTF
>TRBJ1-3|.|TRBV5-8|.
TGTGCCAGCAGCTTAACGGGGAACACCATATATTTT
CASSLTGNTIYF
>TRBJ1-6|.|TRBV14|.
TGTGCCAGCAGCCAAGTCGGGAATTCACCCCTCCACTTT
CASSQVGNSPLHF
>TRBJ1-5|.|TRBV4-1|.
TGCGCCAGCAGCCAAGAAAGCAGGGGTGCAAATCAGCCCCAGCATTTT
CASSQESRGANQPQHF
>TRBJ1-1|.|TRBV7-2|.
TGTGCCAGCAGCTTAGATGGAGGGATGTGGAACACTGAAGCTTTCTTT
CASSLDGGMWNTEAFF
>TRBJ2-5|.|TRBV11-2|.
TGTGCCAGCAGCTTTACTTCGCAAGAGACCCAGTACTTC
CASSFTSQETQYF
>TRBJ2-7|TRBD1|TRBV23-1|once
TGCGCCAGCAGTCAGGGGGCGGGACAGGGGGTCCACGAGCAGTACTTC
CASSQGAGQGVHEQYF
>TRBJ1-5|.|TRBV19|.
TGTGCCAGTAGTATTGAAAGACAGGCCGGCAATCAGCCCCAGCATTTT
CASSIERQAGNQPQHF
>TRBJ2-1|.|TRBV9|.
TGTGCCAGCAGCGCCTCGGCGGGGATGTACAATGAGCAGTTCTTC
CASSASAGMYNEQFF
>TRBJ2-6|.|TRBV27|.
TGTGCCAGCCGCCGCAGACAATTCTCTGGGGCCAACGTCCTGACTTTC
CASRRRQFSGANVLTF
>TRBJ1-1|.|TRBV11-3|.
TGTGCCAGCAGTCAAAAGGGGCAGGGAGGAGCTTTCTTT
CASSQKGQGGAFF
>TRBJ2-1|TRBD2|TRBV6-2/TRBV6-3|.
TGTGCCAGCAGCCCTGGACTAGCTGGTGAGCAGTTCTTC
CASSPGLAGEQFF
>TRBJ1-6|TRBD1|TRBV5-1|.
TGCGCCAGCAGCCCTGGGACAGTTCCGAATTCACCCCTCCACTTT
CASSPGTVPNSPLHF
>TRBJ1-6|.|TRBV6-5|.
TGTGCCAGCAGCCCCAGCAGAGGGAATTCACCCCTCCACTTT
CASSPSRGNSPLHF
>TRBJ1-5|TRBD1|TRBV12-3/TRBV12-4|.
TGTGCCAGCAGACGGACAGGTAATCAGCCCCAGCATTTT
CASRRTGNQPQHF
>TRBJ2-5|.|TRBV9|.
TGTGCCAGCAGCCGGAGAGACAGCCTTTACCAAGAGACCCAGTACTTC
CASSRRDSLYQETQYF
>TRBJ2-5|TRBD2|TRBV2|.
TGTGCCAGCAGACTTCTAGCGGGGGGGACACAAGAGACCCAGTACTTC
CASRLLAGGTQETQYF
>TRBJ2-2|.|TRBV7-2|.
TGTGCCAGCAGCCCGGATAGCTCCACCGGGGAGCTGTTTTTT
CASSPDSSTGELFF
>TRBJ1-1|TRBD1|TRBV13|few
TGTGCCAGCAGTCCCGGACAGGGGCACGCTGAAGCTTTCTTT
CASSPGQGHAEAFF
>TRBJ1-2|TRBD1|TRBV19|once
TGTGCCAGTAGTGGGCGGACGACAGGGGACTATGGCTACACCTTC
CASSGRTTGDYGYTF
>TRBJ1-2|.|TRBV14|.
TGTGCCAGCAGCCCCATTCCGGGGGGCTACACCTTC
CASSPIPGGYTF
>TRBJ1-6|.|TRBV19|.
TGTGCCAGCCAACTATTCGGGGGAGGCAATTCACCCCTCCACTTT
CASQLFGGGNSPLHF